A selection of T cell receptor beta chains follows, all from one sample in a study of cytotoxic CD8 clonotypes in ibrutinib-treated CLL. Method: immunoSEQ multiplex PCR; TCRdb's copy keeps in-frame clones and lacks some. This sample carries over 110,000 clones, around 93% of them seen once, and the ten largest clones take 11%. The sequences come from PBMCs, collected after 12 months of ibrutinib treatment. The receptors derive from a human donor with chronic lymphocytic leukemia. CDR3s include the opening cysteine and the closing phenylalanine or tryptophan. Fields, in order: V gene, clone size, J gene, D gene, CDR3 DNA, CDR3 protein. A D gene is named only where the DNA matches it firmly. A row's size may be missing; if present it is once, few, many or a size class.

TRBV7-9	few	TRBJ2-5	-	TGTGCCAGCAGCTCCGGGTTCCAAGAGACCCAGTACTTC	CASSSGFQETQYF
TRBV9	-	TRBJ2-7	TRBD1	TGTGCCAGCAGCGTAGGGGGGACAGGGGCTCTCTACGAGCAGTACTTC	CASSVGGTGALYEQYF
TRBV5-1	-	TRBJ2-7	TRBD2	TGCGCCAGCAGCTTGATTAGCGGGAGCTACGAGCAGTACTTC	CASSLISGSYEQYF
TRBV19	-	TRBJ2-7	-	TGTGCCAGTAGCCCCGCCGGCTACGAGCAGTACTTC	CASSPAGYEQYF
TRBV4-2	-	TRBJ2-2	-	TGTGCCAGCAGCCTACGCGCGTTGGAGGCCGGGGAGCTGTTTTTT	CASSLRALEAGELFF
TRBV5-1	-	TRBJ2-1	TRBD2	TGCGCCAGCAGCGTGACTAGCGGGGCATACAATGAGCAGTTCTTC	CASSVTSGAYNEQFF
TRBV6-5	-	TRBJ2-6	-	TGTGCCAGCAGTCCCGGTGGGGCCAACGTCCTGACTTTC	CASSPGGANVLTF
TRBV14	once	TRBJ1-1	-	TGTGCCAGCAGCCAAGGACTGGGATTTGACACTGAAGCTTTCTTT	CASSQGLGFDTEAFF
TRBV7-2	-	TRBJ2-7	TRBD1	TGTGCCAGCAGCTTCTGGACAGGGCGGGACGAGCAGTACTTC	CASSFWTGRDEQYF
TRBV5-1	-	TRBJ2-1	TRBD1	TGCGCCAGCAGCGTACAGGGGGCTTATGAGCAGTTCTTC	CASSVQGAYEQFF
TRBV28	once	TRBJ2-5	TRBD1	TGTGCCAGCAGTTTAGGACAGGGGTTGAGAGAGACCCAGTACTTC	CASSLGQGLRETQYF
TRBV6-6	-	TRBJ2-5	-	TGTGCCAGCAGTTACATGGGGGGTCGAGAGACCCAGTACTTC	CASSYMGGRETQYF
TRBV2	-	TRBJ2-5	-	TGTGCCACGCGGGACAGCCCTGGGGAGACCCAGTACTTC	CATRDSPGETQYF
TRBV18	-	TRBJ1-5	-	TGTGCCAGCTCACCACCGGCAACGTACAATCAGCCCCAGCATTTT	CASSPPATYNQPQHF
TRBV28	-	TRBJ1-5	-	TGTGCCAGCAGCCCCGATAAGACTCTGTCCGGTCAGCCCCAGCATTTT	CASSPDKTLSGQPQHF
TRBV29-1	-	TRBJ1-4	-	TGCAGCGTGGGGAGTTTTGGTACTAATGAAAAACTGTTTTTT	CSVGSFGTNEKLFF
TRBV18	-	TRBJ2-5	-	TGTGCCAGCTCACCACCCAGGGCCCCCCGGGAGACCCAGTACTTC	CASSPPRAPRETQYF
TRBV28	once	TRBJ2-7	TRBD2	TGTGCCAGCAGCAAGGCGGGAGGGCCTCTATACGAGCAGTACTTC	CASSKAGGPLYEQYF
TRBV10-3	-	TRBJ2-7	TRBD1	TGTGCCATCGAAAGACAGGGGGCGAGGGAGCAGTACTTC	CAIERQGAREQYF
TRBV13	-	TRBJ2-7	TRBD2	TGTGCCAGCAGCACTTGGACTAGCGGGAGCTACGAGCAGTACTTC	CASSTWTSGSYEQYF
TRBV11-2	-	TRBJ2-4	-	TGTGCCAGCAGCTTAAGGGGTCAGGACAAAAACATTCAGTACTTC	CASSLRGQDKNIQYF
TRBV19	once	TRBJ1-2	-	TGTGCCAGTAGTATCCTCTCGGGGGGCTATGGCTACACCTTC	CASSILSGGYGYTF